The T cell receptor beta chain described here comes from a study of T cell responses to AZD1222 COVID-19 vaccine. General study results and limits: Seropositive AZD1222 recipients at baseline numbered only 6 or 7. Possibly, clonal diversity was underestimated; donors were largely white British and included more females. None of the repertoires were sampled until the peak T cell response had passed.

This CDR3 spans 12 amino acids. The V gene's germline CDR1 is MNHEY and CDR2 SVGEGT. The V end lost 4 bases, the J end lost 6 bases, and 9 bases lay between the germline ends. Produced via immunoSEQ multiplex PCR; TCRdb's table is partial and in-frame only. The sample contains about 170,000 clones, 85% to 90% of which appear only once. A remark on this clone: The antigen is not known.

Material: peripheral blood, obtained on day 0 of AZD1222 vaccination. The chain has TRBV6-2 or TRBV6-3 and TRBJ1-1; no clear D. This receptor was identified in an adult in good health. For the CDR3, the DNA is TGTGCCAGCAGTTCCATGGACTCTGAAGCTTTCTTT. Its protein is CASSSMDSEAFF.